The clone carrying this T cell receptor (beta chain) was counted ten times or more. The antigen is unknown. This sample stems from a study of T cells in Graves' hyperthyroidism and ophthalmopathy. Study-wide context: Upon initial diagnosis and before any treatment, peripheral blood was collected.

Regarding the study as a whole: Most expanded thyroid clonotypes above 0.001 recurred in blood.

After removal of 4 bases from V and 6 bases from J, the junction contained 6 bases not matched to a gene. This CDR3 spans 13 amino acids. Germline V CDR1 and CDR2: MGHRA, YSYEKL. Researchers amplified the TCR beta CDR3 regions from RNA transcripts. When the TCR CDR3 underwent first-round RT-PCR, the HTBI primer set was used. MiXCR, run by TCRdb on the multiplex PCR reads, gives a single entry per CDR3 protein. The sample shows around 800,000 distinct CDR3 sequences, about 38% of them seen only once. Patients were aged 18 to 65, had disease duration under 2 months, and had newly diagnosed hyperthyroidism. A roughly 9.3 ml volume of fresh peripheral blood provided the PBMCs.

The sample taken for sequencing was blood. The receptor comes from a man younger than 35 with Graves' hyperthyroidism. The chain joins TRBV4-1 to TRBJ2-7; 7 positions match TRBD1. CDR3 sequence reads: CASSRDSPIEQYF. The CDR3 coding sequence is TGCGCCAGCAGCCGGGACAGCCCCATCGAGCAGTACTTC.